The following is a T cell receptor beta chain sequence with its context. V shed 4 bases, J shed 8 bases, and the junction held 5 bases outside the gene matches. The length of the CDR3 is 15 residues. The V gene's germline CDR1 is MGHRA and CDR2 YSYEKL. The source of the sample is a study of T cell changes during pregnancy in multiple sclerosis. TCRdb keeps only in-frame clones here, not all; method: immunoSEQ multiplex PCR. The sample shows some 5,300 clones, about four fifths of them seen only once. This clonotype was sampled from a female donor in good health, enrolled as a control in a pregnancy study. The gene calls are TRBV4-1 and TRBJ2-1; 13 positions match TRBD2. Here the sequenced sample was CD8+ T cells from peripheral blood mononuclear cells, taken in the second trimester of pregnancy. CDR3 loop: CASSPRTSGSDEQFF. The CDR3 DNA sequence: TGCGCCAGCAGCCCCCGGACTAGCGGGAGTGATGAGCAGTTCTTC.